This entry concerns a single T cell receptor beta chain. Its antigen remains unidentified. The data derive from a study of identical twins. V trimming: 0 bases; J trimming: 8 bases; junction bases outside the gene matches: 3. Germline CDR1 reads SGDLS; CDR2 reads YYNGEE. The CDR3 extends over 15 amino acids. The study, taken as a whole, reports: There was more out-of-frame TCR alpha sharing in monozygotic twins than models estimated.

A universal primer site was added by template switching, and unique molecular identifiers were carried by the cDNA. In TCRdb, the 5' RACE reads were re-called with MiXCR into one record per CDR3 protein. In the table there are about 240,000 distinct CDR3 sequences, roughly 13% of which are singletons. The same data also contributed to another study, on yellow fever vaccine responses in identical twins.

This TCR was recovered from a woman between 18 and 29 years old in good health. The sequencing input was memory (CD45RO+) T cells sorted from blood. The chain is built from TRBV9 and TRBJ2-1; 12 positions agree with TRBD2. CDR3 in amino acids: CASSVDRLAGDEQFF. CDR3 DNA: TGTGCCAGCAGCGTAGATCGACTAGCGGGGGATGAGCAGTTCTTC.